A single TCR beta chain is shown here with its context. There is no known antigen for this receptor. The input lacks base qualities; no much larger clone sits a single base away. The germline V gene (reference sequence) sets CDR1 to SGHNT and CDR2 to YYREEE. V loses 3 bases, J loses 0 bases, and the germline ends lie 10 bases apart. The CDR3 starts with the cysteine, ends with the phenylalanine, and has 15 residues. Of the read, only the CDR3 DNA is kept; its 45 bases are in frame from base 1. This entry belongs to a study of blood T cell repertoires in COVID-19 (dated by TCRdb to 2018 to 2021). Looking at the study overall: Samples from collaborators originated in the United States, Italy and Spain and spanned both the acute and convalescent phases of COVID-19. The material from the prospective study consisted of cDNA or gDNA derived from T cells, B-cell-depleted T cells, or PBMCs. The dataset comprised deeply sampled blood TCRbeta repertoires from subjects exposed to, actively infected with, or recovered from COVID-19. The repertoires were released in a freely available public database intended as a resource for research on the immune response to SARS-CoV-2. Samples were obtained from the ongoing ImmuneRACE study (first 160 participants) and from 1,254 subjects provided by 6 global collaborators. The sample metadata nearly always contained a de-identified subject ID, COVID-19 status, age in years and sex. Where HLA class I and class II types were available, the types were taken from metadata supplied by the sample provider, not from assay-based typing. Broad study findings and their caveats: How much clinical and demographic metadata was included differed by source and by participant, and the metadata was provided uncurated.

The immunoSEQ Assay, a bias-controlled multiplex PCR, was used to amplify TCRbeta CDR3 regions from genomic DNA. The source study handled its data this way. Nucleated cell counts per sample were estimated from amplification of reference gene primers within the assay. Sequence reads were collapsed and filtered to measure the absolute abundance of every unique TCRbeta CDR3 rearrangement. For each sample, productive Simpson clonality was calculated as the square root of Simpson's diversity index across productive rearrangements. TCRdb retrieved this table from immuneACCESS and kept in-frame rearrangements only. Not all clones are present; in checked studies, unresolved V genes account for under half, and no reason is known for the remainder. D and trimming come from the DNA, and the V and J calls and clone size come from that table. Across this sample there are about 240,000 clones, with 86% seen only once. Of the sample, roughly 3.3% falls within the top ten clones.

Participants in the prospective study were aged roughly 18 to 100 years, lived in under 30 United States geographic areas, and enrolled through a virtual design. Cohort assignment in the prospective study relied on participant-reported clinical history from a screening survey and a study questionnaire. Mobile phlebotomists in the prospective study collected whole blood, serum and a nasopharyngeal or oropharyngeal swab from every participant. Over an approximately 2-month period, participants in the prospective study had the option of providing additional blood draws and questionnaires. Blood samples from the prospective study were shipped frozen or at room temperature prior to DNA extraction.

In this chain, TRBV5-4 is recombined with TRBJ1-3; confidence is insufficient to name the D gene. Sequences were obtained from PBMCs or T cells enriched from blood (not recorded which). The clonotype originates from a woman between 40 and 55 years old with acute COVID-19. This receptor has the CDR3 CASSSRLNSGNTIYF. The DNA sequence is TGTGCCAGCAGCTCCCGACTGAACTCTGGAAACACCATATATTTT.